This TCR beta chain was captured by sequencing in a study of cytomegalovirus exposure and HLA in healthy donors. Whole-study findings and limits: A later analysis found common viral pathogens apparently linked to several of the most significant clusters. Another analysis was done later, and it associated more than 15,000 TCR beta sequences with HLA alleles at 0.05 false discovery rate. Apart from CMV serostatus, no immune exposure information was available. Per published accounts, TCR beta sequences correctly predicted the HLA-A and HLA-B alleles of most subjects.

This clone came up a few times. The target antigen is unknown. The PCR made use of 60 Vbeta and 13 Jbeta primers. Here immunoSEQ multiplex PCR was the method, and the copy in TCRdb shows in-frame clones only, minus some. The data contain 150,000 to 180,000 clones, roughly 77% of them singletons. The CDR3 sequence is 16 residues long. Trimming took 7 bases from V and 2 from J; bases not matched to a gene: 8. Germline V gene lookup returns CDR1 SGHTA and CDR2 FQGNSA. The TCR originated in a man aged 30-40 years in good health and CMV-seropositive. V is TRBV7-2 and J is TRBJ2-6, with TRBD1 identical over 7 bases. Material: PBMCs. The chain's CDR3 is CASTTIGGAGANVLTF. In DNA, the CDR3 is TGTGCCAGCACCACGATAGGGGGCGCTGGGGCCAACGTCCTGACTTTC.